What follows is one T cell receptor beta chain and its context. Its specificity is not known. TCRdb redid the calling of the 5' RACE reads with MiXCR, one entry per CDR3 protein. The sample contains approximately 150,000 distinct CDR3 sequences, 15% to 20% of which appear only once. The sample belongs to a study of T-cell memory formation after mild COVID-19. Study background: TCR clusters were mostly confined to one donor each.

The CDR3 runs 15 residues. Trimming took 4 bases from V and 4 from J; bases not matched to a gene: 5. Germline assignment: CDR1 SGHDT and CDR2 YYEEEE. General observations from the study: A balance of CD4 and CD8 characterized clones contracting day 15 to 85, whereas later expanders leaned CD4+. Largely, contracting CD4+ clones fell within CM and EM, and contracting CD8+ clones within EMRA.

The sequencing input was PBMCs or a T cell subset sorted from them (not recorded which). This receptor was taken from an adult woman who had mild COVID-19 (a few samples of this study predate the infection). Cell type and time point are not known. V is TRBV5-6 and J is TRBJ2-1; 10 positions match TRBD1. CDR3: CASSPDRGIYNEQFF. The CDR3 DNA sequence: TGTGCCAGCAGCCCGGACAGGGGGATATACAATGAGCAGTTCTTC.